This T cell receptor beta chain appears in the sequencing data of a study of cytomegalovirus exposure and HLA in healthy donors. The PCR ran on 60 Vbeta and 13 Jbeta primers. The method was immunoSEQ multiplex PCR; TCRdb's version includes in-frame clones alone and lacks a portion of them. The table includes approximately 160,000 clones, about 81% detected once. Study outcomes and limitations: Later, an analysis found that common viral pathogens appeared to be linked with several of the most significant clusters. Most TCR sequences showed up rarely, but some public TCRs showed up in many donors. Roughly uniform sequencing depth across donors was assumed, possibly incorrectly. Most CMV-associated TCR beta chains appeared HLA-restricted in a later analysis.

CDR1 GTSNPN and CDR2 SVGIG come from the germline V gene (reference sequence). The V end was cut by 2 bases, the J end by 0 bases, with 7 bases between. The CDR3 covers 13 residues. With regard to this clone: Its specificity is not known.

The chain recombines TRBV30 with TRBJ1-1; D might be TRBD1 (5 bases). Sequencing was done on a sample of PBMCs. The sequence came from a girl aged 2-10 years in good health and CMV-seropositive. The CDR3 sequence: CAWSPGVNTEAFF. CDR3 DNA sequence: TGTGCCTGGAGTCCGGGGGTGAACACTGAAGCTTTCTTT.